Presented here are 24 T cell receptor beta chains from one specimen sequenced in a study of blood T cell repertoires in COVID-19. TCRdb's table, derived via immunoSEQ multiplex PCR, lists solely in-frame clones and lacks some. Of about 140,000 clones detected, roughly 85% appear once; the ten largest clones hold about 3.2%. Sequencing input: peripheral blood. These receptors originate from a middle-aged man with acute or convalescent COVID-19.

The chain is built from TRBV10-3 and TRBJ1-1, with 8 nucleotides matching TRBD1. Germline CDR1 ENHRY, CDR2 SYGVKD. The CDR3 covers 15 residues. Losses at the gene ends were 3 bases for V and 9 bases for J; bases not matched to a gene: 12. DNA of the CDR3: TGTGCCATCAGTGATTCCAGGGGGCTAGAGGGAAAAGCTTTCTTT. Residues: CAISDSRGLEGKAFF.

This clone appeared once. The J gene is TRBJ2-3, the V gene TRBV7-9; 10 positions match TRBD2. V trimming: 3 bases; J trimming: 2 bases; junction bases outside the gene matches: 14. Germline V lookup: CDR1 SEHNR, CDR2 FQNEAQ (reference sequence). There are 19 residues in the CDR3. The CDR3: CASSLTILTSGPYTDTQYF. The CDR3 coding sequence is TGTGCCAGCAGCTTGACAATCTTGACTAGCGGGCCCTACACAGATACGCAGTATTTT.

The V gene is TRBV5-1, the J gene TRBJ1-6; TRBD1 agrees at 7 bases. CDR1 and CDR2 from the germline V gene are SGHRS and YFSETQ. CDR3 length: 16 residues. After removal of 1 base from V and 5 bases from J, the junction contained 6 bases not matched to a gene. The CDR3: CASSLHTGENNSPLHF. The DNA for the CDR3 is TGCGCCAGCAGCTTGCACACAGGGGAAAATAATTCACCCCTCCACTTT.

J is TRBJ1-5 and V is TRBV14; no clear D gene. Germline V gives CDR1 SGHDN, CDR2 FVKESK. V lost 0 bases to trimming and J lost 8 bases, with 8 bases between them. The CDR3 spans 13 residues. The CDR3 loop reads CASSQDRREPQHF. CDR3 nucleotide sequence: TGTGCCAGCAGCCAAGATCGTCGAGAGCCCCAGCATTTT.

The rearrangement links TRBV2 to TRBJ1-2, with D unresolved. Germline V lookup: CDR1 SNHLY, CDR2 FYNNEI. The V end was cut by 3 bases, the J end by 0 bases, with 11 bases between. The CDR3 contains 15 residues. CDR3 coding DNA: TGTGCCAGCAGTGAGAGGCGGCGAGCTAACTATGGCTACACCTTC. The encoded protein is CASSERRRANYGYTF. Full variable domain (missing parts from reference TRBV2 and TRBJ1-2): EPEVTQTPSHQVTQMGQEVILRCVPISNHLYFYWYRQILGQKVEFLVSFYNNEISEKSEIFDDQFSVERPDGSNFTLKIRSTKLEDSAMYFCASSERRRANYGYTFGSGTRLTVV.

The chain is built from TRBV10-3 and TRBJ1-5, with 10 bases aligning to TRBD1. The junction had 9 bases not matched to a gene; V was cut back by 8 bases and J by 2 bases. The CDR3 length is 16 residues. Looked up from germline, CDR1 is ENHRY and CDR2 is SYGVKD. CDR3 protein: CAIADGTGVGNQPQHF. The CDR3 nucleotides read TGTGCCATCGCCGACGGGACAGGGGTGGGCAATCAGCCCCAGCATTTT.

Details on this clone: This CDR3 is also generated by other DNA sequences in the sample. The J gene is TRBJ1-5, the V gene TRBV5-6; 8 bases map to TRBD1. CDR1 is SGHDT, CDR2 YYEEEE, per germline. The CDR3 contains 15 residues. V lost 2 bases to trimming and J lost 3 bases; unmatched junction nucleotides: 4. The CDR3 bases are TGTGCCAGCAGCTTAGGACAGGGACCCAATCAGCCCCAGCATTTT. Its translation: CASSLGQGPNQPQHF.

This clone was seen just once. The chain carries TRBV6-5 and TRBJ1-5, with D uncertain. Germline V CDR1 and CDR2: MNHEY, SVGAGI. This CDR3 spans 13 amino acids. With 8 bases removed from V and 3 bases from J, the gap between germline ends came to 11 bases. In DNA form, the CDR3 reads TGTGCCAGCGGGCCGAAGGACAATCAGCCCCAGCATTTT. It is translated as CASGPKDNQPQHF.

This clone is a singleton in its sample. V gene TRBV5-5 combines with J gene TRBJ1-1; no reliable D call. The CDR3 has 12 amino acids. In germline, CDR1 is SGHKS, CDR2 YYEKEE (reference sequence). Trimming removed 2 bases at V and 2 bases at J, with 4 bases between. The CDR3, as DNA: TGTGCCAGCAGCTTTTCTAACACTGAAGCTTTCTTT. Protein product: CASSFSNTEAFF.

This clone showed up just once. The CDR3 here is CASSPLPGGSYEQYF. Written as DNA, the CDR3 is TGCGCCAGCAGCCCCCTCCCGGGAGGTTCCTACGAGCAGTACTTC. The rearrangement links TRBV4-1 to TRBJ2-7, with 7 bases identical to TRBD2. Germline CDR1 MGHRA, CDR2 YSYEKL. This CDR3 has 15 amino acids. Unmatched junction bases numbered 7, after V lost 4 bases and J lost 1 base.

This chain links TRBV4-1 with TRBJ2-1; 12 bases are shared with TRBD1. The CDR3 consists of 15 residues. Germline V gene data show CDR1 as MGHRA and CDR2 as YSYEKL. Unmatched junction bases numbered 4, after V lost 0 bases and J lost 10 bases. The CDR3, as DNA: TGCGCCAGCAGCCAAGATGGGACAGGGGGCGTAGAGCAGTTCTTC. Translation gives CASSQDGTGGVEQFF.

V and J are TRBV18 and TRBJ1-5, with 7 bases aligning to TRBD1. Germline V CDR1 and CDR2: KGHSH, LQKENI. This CDR3 spans 15 amino acids. J was trimmed by 7 bases and V by 5 bases; bases with no gene match: 11. The CDR3 DNA sequence: TGTGCCAGCTCAACTCGACAGGGTCAAGGGCAGCCCCAGCATTTT. Translation: CASSTRQGQGQPQHF. The full variable domain, with the rest looked up from reference TRBV18 and TRBJ1-5, is NAGVMQNPRHLVRRRGQEARLRCSPMKGHSHVYWYRQLPEEGLKFMVYLQKENIIDESGMPKERFSAEFPKEGPSILRIQQVVRGDSAAYFCASSTRQGQGQPQHFGDGTRLSIL.

The V gene is TRBV6-4, the J gene TRBJ2-7; a weak D match, TRBD1 (8 bases). Germline V gene sequence: CDR1 MRHNA, CDR2 SNTAGT. V lost 3 bases to trimming and J lost 7 bases, with 19 bases between them. The CDR3 covers 15 residues. As DNA, the CDR3 is TGTGCCAGCAGTGAGGGAACAGGGGGGGTTGATGAGCAGTACTTC. Its protein is CASSEGTGGVDEQYF.

J is TRBJ1-2 and V is TRBV7-2; perhaps TRBD1 as D (6 bases). CDR3 size: 16 residues. CDR1 is SGHTA and CDR2 is FQGNSA in the germline V gene. Trimming shortened V by 1 base and J by 5 bases, and 17 bases separated the two germline ends. CDR3 loop: CASSLVPGGGAYGYTF. CDR3 nucleotide sequence: TGTGCCAGCAGCTTAGTTCCGGGTGGGGGGGCATATGGCTACACCTTC.

The sample holds one count of this clone. The chain has TRBV11-2 and TRBJ1-1; tentatively, D is TRBD1 (5 bases). With 1 base removed from V and 6 bases from J, the gap between germline ends came to 12 bases. Germline V gene data show CDR1 as SGHAT and CDR2 as FQNNGV. The CDR3 is made up of 14 amino acids. The CDR3 sequence: CASSLAGMVPEAFF. Here the CDR3 DNA reads TGTGCCAGCAGCTTAGCAGGGATGGTCCCTGAAGCTTTCTTT.

J is TRBJ2-2 and V is TRBV14, with 7 positions matching TRBD1. Germline CDR1 SGHDN, CDR2 FVKESK. This CDR3 contains 14 residues. The V segment lost 4 bases and the J segment 4 bases; nucleotides outside the gene matches: 3. This CDR3 reads CASSRQGRTGELFF. The CDR3 DNA reads as TGTGCCAGCAGCCGACAGGGTCGCACCGGGGAGCTGTTTTTT.

The chain has TRBV7-8 and TRBJ1-1, with D unclear. The CDR3 totals 14 residues. The V gene's germline CDR1 is SGHVS and CDR2 FQNEAQ. The germline V and J ends were trimmed by 2 bases and 0 bases, with 7 bases remaining between them. The CDR3 reads CASSLQVMNTEAFF. The CDR3 bases are TGTGCCAGCAGCTTACAGGTCATGAACACTGAAGCTTTCTTT.

This clone has just a few counts. The chain employs TRBV15 and TRBJ1-2, with 9 positions matching TRBD1. The V gene's germline CDR1 is LNHNV and CDR2 YYDKDF (reference sequence). V trimming: 4 bases; J trimming: 2 bases; junction bases outside the gene matches: 8. The CDR3 is 16 amino acids. CDR3 region: CATSTPGTGSNYGYTF. The CDR3 nucleotides read TGTGCCACCAGCACGCCCGGGACAGGGTCCAACTATGGCTACACCTTC.

This clone was seen once. The rearrangement uses TRBV3-1 (or the pseudogene TRBV3-2) and TRBJ1-1, with 10 bases identical to TRBD1. CDR3 length equals 12 residues. V lost 7 bases to trimming and J lost 8 bases; unmatched junction nucleotides: 4. In germline, CDR1 is LGHDT, CDR2 YNNKEL (reference sequence). The CDR3 sequence is CASKTGGREAFF. In nucleotides, the CDR3 is TGTGCCAGCAAGACAGGGGGCCGGGAAGCTTTCTTT.

The gene calls are TRBV12-3 or TRBV12-4 and TRBJ2-1; D possibly corresponds to TRBD2 (6 bases). Trimming stripped 6 bases from V and 0 bases from J, with 6 bases between. The CDR3 consists of 13 residues. CDR3 DNA: TGTGCCAGCAGCGGGAGCTCCTACAATGAGCAGTTCTTC. Translated, it gives CASSGSSYNEQFF.

The gene calls are TRBV30 and TRBJ1-2; TRBD1 matches at 7 bases. Unmatched junction bases numbered 7, after V lost 4 bases and J lost 5 bases. The CDR3 totals 13 residues. Germline values: CDR1 GTSNPN, CDR2 SVGIG (reference sequence). The CDR3 sequence is CAWIHRGPYGYTF. The CDR3 coding sequence is TGTGCCTGGATCCACAGGGGACCTTATGGCTACACCTTC. Complete variable domain (other parts from reference TRBV30 and TRBJ1-2): SQTIHQWPATLVQPVGSPLSLECTVEGTSNPNLYWYRQAAGRGLQLLFYSVGIGQISSEVPQNLSASRPQDRQFILSSKKLLLSDSGFYLCAWIHRGPYGYTFGSGTRLTVV.

This clone has just one count. This chain joins TRBV5-1 and TRBJ1-4; TRBD1 aligns across 7 bases. The CDR3 consists of 15 residues. V lost 4 bases to trimming and J lost 8 bases; unmatched junction nucleotides: 11. Germline lookup yields CDR1 SGHRS and CDR2 YFSETQ. The CDR3 protein is CASSNGQVGREKLFF. For the CDR3, the DNA is TGCGCCAGCAGCAACGGACAGGTGGGGAGAGAAAAACTGTTTTTT. Using reference TRBV5-1 and TRBJ1-4 for the parts outside the CDR3, the full variable domain is KAGVTQTPRYLIKTRGQQVTLSCSPISGHRSVSWYQQTPGQGLQFLFEYFSETQRNKGNFPGRFSGRQFSNSRSEMNVSTLELGDSALYLCASSNGQVGREKLFFGSGTQLSVL.

This chain links TRBV19 with TRBJ2-2, with 8 bases fitting TRBD2. The CDR3 contains 16 residues. Germline-derived CDR1 and CDR2 are LNHDA and SQIVND (reference sequence). The V segment lost 6 bases and the J segment 0 bases; nucleotides outside the gene matches: 6. CDR3 loop: CASRLTGGPNTGELFF. The CDR3 DNA follows: TGTGCCAGTAGATTAACGGGGGGGCCGAACACCGGGGAGCTGTTTTTT.

This chain connects TRBV7-9 to TRBJ2-5; TRBD2 agrees at 9 bases. The ends lost 5 bases at V and 0 bases at J; junction bases unmatched: 10. The CDR3 consists of 17 residues. In germline, CDR1 is SEHNR, CDR2 FQNEAQ (reference sequence). The CDR3 sequence is CASSPSSGGMYQETQYF. CDR3 DNA: TGTGCCAGCAGCCCCTCCAGCGGGGGGATGTACCAAGAGACCCAGTACTTC.